The 4 T cell receptor beta chains below all came from one sample that was sequenced in a study of T and B cells in COVID-19 patients. TRB rearrangements were amplified by multiplex PCR with BIOMED2 TRB-A/B primers. MiXCR was run by TCRdb on the multiplex PCR reads, yielding one entry per CDR3 protein. The sample lists 9,000 to 13,000 distinct CDR3 sequences; around a third were seen once. From blood, about 240-500 ng of genomic DNA served as TRB template. The sample taken for sequencing was blood. These receptors all stem from a human donor with active COVID-19.

The chain couples TRBV6-5 to TRBJ2-1; D is unclear. CDR3 length: 13 amino acids. Trimming left V 6 bases short and J 4 bases short, with 10 bases between. The germline V gene has CDR1 MNHEY and CDR2 SVGAGI. This CDR3 reads CASSLGRYNEQFF. CDR3 nucleotide sequence: TGTGCCAGCAGCCTAGGAAGATACAATGAGCAGTTCTTC.

The chain couples TRBV27 to TRBJ2-3; 15 nucleotides align to TRBD2. CDR3 size: 15 residues. Germline CDR1 reads MNHEY; CDR2 reads SMNVEV (reference sequence). With V trimmed by 7 bases and J by 6 bases, 5 bases remained unmatched. The CDR3 spells CASNPGTSGGDTQYF. CDR3 sequence (DNA): TGTGCCAGCAATCCCGGGACTAGCGGGGGGGATACGCAGTATTTT.

Points on this clonotype: One junction end disagrees with the germline gene, perhaps due to a read error. CDR3 nucleotide sequence: TGCGCCAGCAGCCCCTCGGGACAGGGTTTCTCTCTGAACACTGAAGCTTTCTTT. This codes for CASSPSGQGFSLNTEAFF. V usage is TRBV11-1 and J usage is TRBJ1-1, with TRBD1 matching 9 bases. Per germline, CDR1 SGHAT and CDR2 FQDESV (reference sequence). CDR3 length: 18 amino acids.

This clonotype was recorded a few times. The V and J genes are TRBV6-5 and TRBJ1-1, with 7 bases matching TRBD1. The ends lost 0 bases at V and 5 bases at J; junction bases unmatched: 15. There are 18 residues in the CDR3. Looked up from germline, CDR1 is MNHEY and CDR2 is SVGAGI. CDR3 amino acids: CASSYSLRTGASRTEAFF. The CDR3, as DNA: TGTGCCAGCAGTTACTCGCTCAGAACAGGGGCCAGTAGGACTGAAGCTTTCTTT.